This passage covers 24 T cell receptor beta chains from one sample sequenced in a study of cytotoxic CD8 clonotypes in ibrutinib-treated CLL. The table came from immunoSEQ multiplex PCR; TCRdb's copy has only in-frame clones and leaves some out. The sample records around 130,000 clones, roughly 84% being singletons. The material was PBMCs, obtained after 24 months of ibrutinib treatment. These receptors originate from a human donor with chronic lymphocytic leukemia.

The chain uses TRBV7-8 and TRBJ2-7; 7 nucleotides match TRBD1. Looked up from germline, CDR1 is SGHVS and CDR2 is FQNEAQ. Losses at the gene ends were 2 bases for V and 2 bases for J; bases not matched to a gene: 15. The CDR3 loop spans 18 amino acids. The CDR3 DNA sequence: TGTGCCAGCAGCTTAACGGTCGATCGGACAGGCCTTCCCTACGAGCAGTACTTC. Translation gives CASSLTVDRTGLPYEQYF.

The J gene is TRBJ2-2, the V gene TRBV19; TRBD2 aligns across 13 bases. J gave up 4 bases and V 5 bases, and 4 bases lay outside the gene matches. The CDR3 loop spans 16 amino acids. Germline CDR1 LNHDA, CDR2 SQIVND (reference sequence). CDR3 coding DNA: TGTGCCAGTAGTCGTAGACTAGCGGGGGGCACCGGGGAGCTGTTTTTT. This gives the protein CASSRRLAGGTGELFF.

This clone was detected only once. The CDR3 protein is CASTRRGAGANVLTF. CDR3 coding DNA: TGTGCCAGCACCCGGCGGGGAGCTGGGGCCAACGTCCTGACTTTC. The chain carries TRBV5-8 and TRBJ2-6, with D possibly matching TRBD2 (6 bases). Germline assignment: CDR1 SGHTS and CDR2 YDEGEE. The ends were cut back, 6 bases at V and 2 bases at J, with 12 bases in the middle. This CDR3 is built from 15 residues.

CDR3 sequence (DNA): TGCGCCAGCAGCTGGGGGTCCGAGAACACTGAAGCTTTCTTT. Amino acids: CASSWGSENTEAFF. The V call is TRBV5-1, the J call TRBJ1-1, with D tentatively TRBD1 (5 bases). The CDR3 is made up of 14 amino acids. V was trimmed by 3 bases and J by 1 base, leaving 10 bases between them. Germline lookup yields CDR1 SGHRS and CDR2 YFSETQ.

The CDR3 reads CASSPNSRGGEQFF. The CDR3 coding sequence is TGTGCCAGCTCACCAAACTCCCGGGGGGGGGAGCAGTTCTTC. The J gene is TRBJ2-1, the V gene TRBV18; 8 bases match TRBD2. The CDR3 extends over 14 amino acids. Germline loops: CDR1 KGHSH, CDR2 LQKENI. Unmatched junction bases numbered 7, after V lost 2 bases and J lost 10 bases.

The V call is TRBV9, the J call TRBJ1-2; tentative D call: TRBD1 (5 bases). V was shortened by 0 bases and J by 1 base, with 16 bases between the two germline ends. Germline V CDR1 and CDR2: SGDLS, YYNGEE. The CDR3 loop spans 17 amino acids. This CDR3 reads CASSVGVGTAFNYGYTF. In DNA form, the CDR3 reads TGTGCCAGCAGCGTAGGTGTTGGGACGGCGTTTAACTATGGCTACACCTTC.

The V and J genes are TRBV4-2 and TRBJ2-7; 9 bases match TRBD2. The germline gives CDR1 LGHNA, CDR2 YNFKEQ. The ends lost 2 bases at V and 5 bases at J; junction bases unmatched: 10. CDR3 length: 16 residues. CDR3 sequence: CASSQTSGLSFDEQYF. DNA for the CDR3: TGTGCCAGCAGCCAAACTAGCGGGCTAAGCTTCGACGAGCAGTACTTC.

The V and J genes are TRBV7-9 and TRBJ2-3, with TRBD1 matching 7 bases. The V gene end was trimmed by 5 bases and the J gene end by 1 base; junction bases not matched to a gene: 6. The germline gives CDR1 SEHNR, CDR2 FQNEAQ (reference sequence). The CDR3 covers 15 residues. CDR3 sequence: CASSGDRDGTDTQYF. CDR3 coding DNA: TGTGCCAGCAGCGGAGACAGGGACGGCACAGATACGCAGTATTTT.

The chain carries TRBV7-2 and TRBJ2-3, with 11 nucleotides matching TRBD2. The CDR3 has 14 residues. Germline V gene data show CDR1 as SGHTA and CDR2 as FQGNSA. V lost 4 bases, J lost 5 bases, and 2 bases stayed unmatched. In nucleotides, the CDR3 is TGTGCCAGCAGCTCCGGGACTAGCGGAGATACGCAGTATTTT. It specifies CASSSGTSGDTQYF.

The chain recombines TRBV6-5 with TRBJ2-5, with D hard to call. The CDR3 contains 11 residues. V dropped 3 bases and J dropped 7 bases, with 6 bases sitting between them. Germline CDR1 is MNHEY and CDR2 is SVGAGI. CDR3 sequence reads: CASSYLGTQYF. For the CDR3, the DNA is TGTGCCAGCAGTTATCTGGGGACCCAGTACTTC.

The chain recombines TRBV20-1 with TRBJ2-7, with a possible D match to TRBD1 (5 bases). V was pared by 5 bases and J by 3 bases, with 8 bases between. Germline V gene lookup returns CDR1 DFQATT and CDR2 SNEGSKA (reference sequence). This CDR3 contains 11 residues. This CDR3 reads CSARTGYEQYF. The CDR3, as DNA: TGCAGTGCTCGTACAGGCTACGAGCAGTACTTC.

The chain is built from TRBV5-6 and TRBJ1-6; 10 bases map to TRBD1. The CDR3 spans 15 residues. Germline assignment: CDR1 SGHDT and CDR2 YYEEEE. The V and J ends lost 4 bases and 8 bases, in that order; junction bases with no gene match: 6. In DNA, the CDR3 is TGTGCCAGCAGCAGTCGGACAGGGGGGGATTCACCCCTCCACTTT. The encoded protein is CASSSRTGGDSPLHF.

In its sample, this clone was seen once. The chain carries TRBV6-1 and TRBJ1-1; D might be TRBD1 (6 bases). V was shortened by 6 bases and J by 1 base, with 9 bases between the two germline ends. This CDR3 comprises 13 residues. Germline V lookup: CDR1 MNHNS, CDR2 SASEGT. The CDR3 coding sequence is TGTGCCAGCAGGGGACATACGAACACTGAAGCTTTCTTT. It yields the protein CASRGHTNTEAFF.

This clone was observed a handful of times. This chain joins TRBV2 and TRBJ1-2, with no clear D. Looked up from germline, CDR1 is SNHLY and CDR2 is FYNNEI. This CDR3 is 14 amino acids long. V gave up 7 bases and J gave up 1 base, with 13 bases separating them. The CDR3 sequence is CASTPRRGNYGYTF. In DNA, the CDR3 is TGTGCCAGCACTCCGAGAAGAGGTAACTATGGCTACACCTTC.

The V gene is TRBV2, the J gene TRBJ2-7; possibly TRBD1 for D (6 bases). CDR1 and CDR2 (germline): SNHLY, FYNNEI. This CDR3 region has 15 residues. The V end lost 6 bases, the J end lost 2 bases, and 17 bases lay between the germline ends. CDR3 sequence: CASSPGTPITYEQYF. CDR3 DNA sequence: TGTGCCAGCAGCCCCGGGACACCTATAACCTACGAGCAGTACTTC. The full variable domain, completed using reference TRBV2 and TRBJ2-7, is EPEVTQTPSHQVTQMGQEVILRCVPISNHLYFYWYRQILGQKVEFLVSFYNNEISEKSEIFDDQFSVERPDGSNFTLKIRSTKLEDSAMYFCASSPGTPITYEQYFGPGTRLTVT.

CDR3 sequence reads: CASSTTGSPNLFF. The CDR3 coding sequence is TGTGCCAGCAGTACAACCGGGTCCCCAAATCTGTTTTTT. V usage is TRBV27 and J usage is TRBJ1-4, with D uncertain. CDR3 size: 13 residues. Between the trimmed V and J ends, which lost 5 bases and 14 bases, there was a span of 18 bases. The germline CDR1 and CDR2 sequences are MNHEY and SMNVEV (reference sequence).

The chain combines TRBV5-8 with TRBJ1-6; 10 bases are a match to TRBD1. The length of the CDR3 is 14 residues. Germline-derived CDR1 and CDR2 are SGHTS and YDEGEE. The junction had 6 bases not matched to a gene; V was cut back by 4 bases and J by 11 bases. CDR3 bases: TGTGCCAGCAGCCAAGGACAGGGGGGGACACCCCTCCACTTT. It is translated as CASSQGQGGTPLHF.

This chain connects TRBV27 to TRBJ2-7; 7 nucleotides match TRBD1. The CDR3 length is 14 residues. J was trimmed by 0 bases and V by 2 bases; bases with no gene match: 1. CDR1 is MNHEY, CDR2 SMNVEV, per germline (reference sequence). CDR3 residues: CASSLRQGSYEQYF. The CDR3 nucleotides are TGTGCCAGCAGTTTACGACAGGGCTCCTACGAGCAGTACTTC.

The rearrangement joins TRBV6-1 to TRBJ1-2; possible D gene TRBD1, 5 bases. This CDR3 region has 13 residues. CDR1 is MNHNS, CDR2 SASEGT, per germline. Trimming cost V 6 bases and J 4 bases, with 12 bases left between them. The CDR3 is CASSAQGGYGYTF. DNA of the CDR3: TGTGCCAGCAGCGCGCAGGGTGGCTATGGCTACACCTTC.

This clone showed up just a few times. The J gene is TRBJ1-6, the V gene TRBV18, with D unclear. From germline, CDR1 is KGHSH and CDR2 LQKENI. This CDR3 comprises 15 residues. Trimming took 2 bases from V and 7 from J, leaving 12 bases between them. The CDR3 protein is CASSPFVVENSPLHF. DNA for the CDR3: TGTGCCAGCTCACCATTCGTTGTGGAGAATTCACCCCTCCACTTT.

The chain carries TRBV28 and TRBJ1-1; 10 nucleotides agree with TRBD1. The length of the CDR3 is 15 residues. From germline, CDR1 is MDHEN and CDR2 SYDVKM. V dropped 5 bases and J dropped 7; count of bases not matched to a gene: 10. The CDR3 region is CASSILTGGWGEAFF. Here the CDR3 DNA reads TGTGCCAGCAGTATTTTGACAGGGGGCTGGGGTGAAGCTTTCTTT.

The V gene is TRBV7-9, the J gene TRBJ2-2; D is uncertain. The V and J ends lost 4 bases and 4 bases respectively, with 7 bases between them. Germline V gives CDR1 SEHNR, CDR2 FQNEAQ (reference sequence). This CDR3 region has 13 residues. The CDR3 region is CASSYFTTGELFF. The CDR3 nucleotides read TGTGCCAGCAGCTATTTTACCACCGGGGAGCTGTTTTTT.

The chain joins TRBV5-4 to TRBJ1-5, with 9 bases aligning to TRBD1. The V gene end was trimmed by 5 bases and the J gene end by 7 bases; junction bases not matched to a gene: 13. This CDR3 comprises 16 residues. Looked up from germline, CDR1 is SGHNT and CDR2 is YYREEE (reference sequence). In DNA, the CDR3 is TGTGCCAGCAGTTATAATCCGGGACAGGGAAACCAGCCCCAGCATTTT. Translation gives CASSYNPGQGNQPQHF.

The count of this clone is one. This chain uses TRBV4-2 with TRBJ2-1, with 15 bases fitting TRBD2. J gave up 6 bases and V 1 base, and 13 bases lay outside the gene matches. This CDR3 comprises 20 residues. Per germline, CDR1 LGHNA and CDR2 YNFKEQ. CDR3 sequence reads: CASSQGTSGGAIYMGNEQFF. DNA for the CDR3: TGTGCCAGCAGCCAAGGGACTAGCGGGGGGGCTATATATATGGGCAATGAGCAGTTCTTC.